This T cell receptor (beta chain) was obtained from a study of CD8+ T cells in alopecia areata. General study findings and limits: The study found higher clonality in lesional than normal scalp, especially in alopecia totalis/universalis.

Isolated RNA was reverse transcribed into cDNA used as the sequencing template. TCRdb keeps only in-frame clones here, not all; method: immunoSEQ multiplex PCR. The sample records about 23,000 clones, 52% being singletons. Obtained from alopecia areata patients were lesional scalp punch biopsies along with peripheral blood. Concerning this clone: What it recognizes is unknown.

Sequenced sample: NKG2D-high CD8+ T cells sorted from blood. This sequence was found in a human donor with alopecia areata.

CDR3 DNA: TGCGCCAGCAGGACCCTCAACTCCTACAATGAGCAGTTCTTC. Protein sequence: CASRTLNSYNEQFF. The chain has TRBV5-1 and TRBJ2-1, with D unresolved. In germline, CDR1 is SGHRS, CDR2 YFSETQ. V was clipped by 5 bases and J by 0 bases, with 9 bases between them. This CDR3 is 14 amino acids long.